The sequence of this TCR beta chain was determined in a study of blood T cell repertoires in COVID-19. Turning to the study itself: Acute and convalescent COVID-19 samples came from the United States, Italy and Spain. T cells, B-cell-depleted T cells, or PBMCs supplied cDNA or gDNA.

This CDR3 spans 17 amino acids. V was cut by 2 bases and J by 4 bases, with 20 bases left in between. Germline-derived CDR1 and CDR2 are SGHTA and FQGNSA. As originally analysed: Reference gene primer amplification yielded estimated nucleated cell counts. Assay: immunoSEQ multiplex PCR; the TCRdb copy retains only in-frame clones and omits some. That table furnishes V, J and clone size, whereas the DNA furnished D and trimming. The sample consists of over 400,000 clones, over 75% of them appearing once. The TCR originated in a human donor in a cohort sampled during active COVID-19. This chain uses TRBV7-2 with TRBJ1-1, with D possibly TRBD1 on 6 matching bases. What was sequenced was peripheral blood. CDR3 in amino acids: CASSLNPAQGWGTEAFF. The CDR3 region has the DNA TGTGCCAGCAGCTTAAACCCCGCACAGGGTTGGGGCACTGAAGCTTTCTTT.